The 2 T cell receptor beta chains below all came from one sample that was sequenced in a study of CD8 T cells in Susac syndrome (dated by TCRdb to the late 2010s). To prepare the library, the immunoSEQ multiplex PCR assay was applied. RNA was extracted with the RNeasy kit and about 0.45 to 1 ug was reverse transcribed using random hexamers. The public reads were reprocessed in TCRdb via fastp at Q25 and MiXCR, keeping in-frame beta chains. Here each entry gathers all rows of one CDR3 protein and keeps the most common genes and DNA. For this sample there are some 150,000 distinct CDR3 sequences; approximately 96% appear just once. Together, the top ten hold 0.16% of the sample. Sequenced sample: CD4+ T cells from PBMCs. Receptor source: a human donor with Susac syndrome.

CDR3 coding DNA: TGTGCCAGCAGTCCCCAGAGGGACTATGGCTACACCTTC. Translation: CASSPQRDYGYTF. The rearrangement uses TRBV25-1 and TRBJ1-2; D is ambiguous. Germline CDR1 is MGHDK and CDR2 is SYGVNS. The CDR3 runs to 13 residues. Trimming cost V 5 bases and J 3 bases, with 10 bases left between them.

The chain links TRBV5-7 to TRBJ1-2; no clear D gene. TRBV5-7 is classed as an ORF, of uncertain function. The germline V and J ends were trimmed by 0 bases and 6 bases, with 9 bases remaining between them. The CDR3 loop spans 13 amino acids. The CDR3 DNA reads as TGTGCCAGCAGCTTGGATGTTCCGAATGGCTACACCTTC. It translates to CASSLDVPNGYTF.